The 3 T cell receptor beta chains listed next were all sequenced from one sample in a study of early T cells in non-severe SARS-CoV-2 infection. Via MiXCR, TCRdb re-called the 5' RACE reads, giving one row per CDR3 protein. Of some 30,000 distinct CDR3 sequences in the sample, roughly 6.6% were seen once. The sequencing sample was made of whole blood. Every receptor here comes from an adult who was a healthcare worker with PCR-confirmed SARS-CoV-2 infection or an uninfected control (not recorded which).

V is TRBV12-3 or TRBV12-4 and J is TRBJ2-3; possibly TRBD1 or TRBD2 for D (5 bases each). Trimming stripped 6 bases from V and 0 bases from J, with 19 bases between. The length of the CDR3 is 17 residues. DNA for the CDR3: TGTGCCAGCAGCCCGGGGCCTTTGATCTCTAGCACAGATACGCAGTATTTT. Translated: CASSPGPLISSTDTQYF.

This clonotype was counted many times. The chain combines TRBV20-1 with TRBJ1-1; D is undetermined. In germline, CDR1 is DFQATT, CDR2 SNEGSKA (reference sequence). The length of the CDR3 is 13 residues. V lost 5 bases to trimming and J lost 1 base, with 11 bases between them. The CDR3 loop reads CSARFAPNTEAFF. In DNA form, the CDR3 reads TGCAGTGCTCGATTCGCGCCGAACACTGAAGCTTTCTTT.

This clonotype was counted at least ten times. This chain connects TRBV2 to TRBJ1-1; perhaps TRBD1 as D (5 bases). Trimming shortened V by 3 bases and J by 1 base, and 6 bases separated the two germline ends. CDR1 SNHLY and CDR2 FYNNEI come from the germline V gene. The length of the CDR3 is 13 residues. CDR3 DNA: TGTGCCAGCAGTGACGGGACGAACACTGAAGCTTTCTTT. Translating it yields CASSDGTNTEAFF.